The sequence of this T cell receptor (beta chain) was determined in a study of radiation and T cells in renal cell carcinoma. The overall study: Nephrectomy followed 15 Gy stereotactic body radiation by 4 weeks. Whole-study results and caveats: Pretreatment tumor biopsies were lacking, so baseline clonotypes are unknown. In blood, top tumor clones expanded by 2 weeks, shrinking by 4.

The CDR3 is 15 residues long. The germline V gene encodes CDR1 SGHTA and CDR2 FQGNSA. The V end lost 1 base, the J end lost 0 bases, and 9 bases lay between the germline ends. Time point noted: baseline pretreatment blood. The treatment denotes: 15 Gy SBRT to primary tumor, nephrectomy 4 weeks later. On this clone itself: The antigen is undetermined.

TCRdb keeps only in-frame clones here, not all; method: immunoSEQ multiplex PCR. The sample lists some 150,000 clones, approximately 87% seen once, with under 30% in the top ten. This sample comprised blood, obtained from a patient whose treatment included radiotherapy and nephrectomy. The TCR comes from a woman aged 45-65 years with renal cell carcinoma. The chain couples TRBV7-2 to TRBJ1-2; no firm D call. In DNA form, the CDR3 reads TGTGCCAGCAGCTTAGATGGGTTAGCTAACTATGGCTACACCTTC. Amino acid sequence: CASSLDGLANYGYTF.